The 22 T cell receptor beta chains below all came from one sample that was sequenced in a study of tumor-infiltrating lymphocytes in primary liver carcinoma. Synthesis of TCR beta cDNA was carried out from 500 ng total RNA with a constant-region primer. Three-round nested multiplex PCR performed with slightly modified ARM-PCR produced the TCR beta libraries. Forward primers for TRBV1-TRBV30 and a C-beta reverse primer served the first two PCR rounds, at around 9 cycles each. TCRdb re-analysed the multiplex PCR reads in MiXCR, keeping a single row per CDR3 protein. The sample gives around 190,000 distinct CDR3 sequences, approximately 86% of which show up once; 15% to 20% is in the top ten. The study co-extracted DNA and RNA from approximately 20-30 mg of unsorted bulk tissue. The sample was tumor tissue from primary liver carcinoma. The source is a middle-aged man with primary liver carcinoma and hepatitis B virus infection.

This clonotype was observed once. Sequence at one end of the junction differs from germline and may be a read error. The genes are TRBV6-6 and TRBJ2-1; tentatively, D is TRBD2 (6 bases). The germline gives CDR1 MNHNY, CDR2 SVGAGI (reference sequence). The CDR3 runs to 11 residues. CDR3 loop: CASSPRDEQLF. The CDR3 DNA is TGTGCAAGCAGCCCGCGGGATGAGCAGCTCTTC.

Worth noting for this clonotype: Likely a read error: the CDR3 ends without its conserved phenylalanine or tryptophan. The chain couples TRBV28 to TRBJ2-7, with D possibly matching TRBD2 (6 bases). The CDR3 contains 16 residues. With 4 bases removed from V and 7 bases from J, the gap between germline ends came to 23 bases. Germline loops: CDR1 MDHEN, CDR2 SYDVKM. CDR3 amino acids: CASSSPGTPRAPEQYL. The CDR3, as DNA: TGTGCCAGCAGTTCCCCTGGGACTCCCAGGGCGCCTGAGCAGTACTTA.

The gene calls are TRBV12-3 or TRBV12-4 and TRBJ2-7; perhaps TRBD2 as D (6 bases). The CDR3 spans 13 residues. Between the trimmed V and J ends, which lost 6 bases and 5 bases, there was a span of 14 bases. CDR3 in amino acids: CASRHGTGDEQYF. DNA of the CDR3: TGTGCCAGCAGGCATGGGACTGGGGACGAGCAGTACTTC.

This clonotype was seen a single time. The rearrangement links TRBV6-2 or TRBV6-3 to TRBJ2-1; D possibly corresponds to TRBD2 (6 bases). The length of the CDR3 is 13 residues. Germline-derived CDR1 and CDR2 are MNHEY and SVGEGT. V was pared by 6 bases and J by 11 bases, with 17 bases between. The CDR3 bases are TGTGCCAGCAGGACTAGTGGGATCGGTAAGCAGTTCTTC. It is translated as CASRTSGIGKQFF.

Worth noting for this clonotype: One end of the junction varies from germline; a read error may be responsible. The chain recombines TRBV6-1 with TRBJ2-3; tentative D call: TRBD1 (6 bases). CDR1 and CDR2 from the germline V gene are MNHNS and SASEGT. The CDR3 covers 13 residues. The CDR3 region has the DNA TGTGTCAGCAGTCCCAGGGGAACAGATACGCAGTATTTT. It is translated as CVSSPRGTDTQYF.

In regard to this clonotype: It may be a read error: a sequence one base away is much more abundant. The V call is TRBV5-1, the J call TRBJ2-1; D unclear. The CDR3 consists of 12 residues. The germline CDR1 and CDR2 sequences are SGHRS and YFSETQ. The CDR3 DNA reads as TGCGCCAGCAGCTTGGCAAGCAATAAGCAGTTCTTC. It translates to CASSLASNKQFF.

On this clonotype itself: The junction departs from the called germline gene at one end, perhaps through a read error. CDR3 in amino acids: CSVITAGAYTGELFF. Written as DNA, the CDR3 is TGCAGCGTTATCACGGCGGGAGCGTACACCGGGGAGCTCTTTTTT. The chain links TRBV29-1 to TRBJ2-2, with 7 bases identical to TRBD2. The V gene's germline CDR1 is SQVTM and CDR2 ANQGSEA. The CDR3 has 15 amino acids.

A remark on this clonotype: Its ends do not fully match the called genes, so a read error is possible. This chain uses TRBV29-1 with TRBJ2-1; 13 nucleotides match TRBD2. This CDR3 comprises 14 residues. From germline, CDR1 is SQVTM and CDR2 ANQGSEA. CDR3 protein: CSVGLAGVSNEQFF. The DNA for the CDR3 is TGCAGTGTTGGACTAGCGGGAGTATCCAATGAGCAGTTCTTC.

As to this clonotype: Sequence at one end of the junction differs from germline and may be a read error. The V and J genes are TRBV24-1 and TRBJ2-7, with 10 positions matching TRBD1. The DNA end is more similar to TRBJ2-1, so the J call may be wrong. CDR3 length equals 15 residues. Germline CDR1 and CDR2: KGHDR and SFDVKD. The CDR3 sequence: CPTRWPGQGSYEQFF. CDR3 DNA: TGTCCCACCAGGTGGCCGGGACAGGGGTCCTACGAGCAGTTCTTC.

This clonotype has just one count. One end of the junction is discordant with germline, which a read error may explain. The CDR3 nucleotides read TGCAGCGTCGATCAACGGGTCTACAATGATCAGTTCTTC. Translating gives CSVDQRVYNDQFF. This chain joins TRBV29-1 and TRBJ2-1; no clear D gene. The CDR3 runs 13 residues. The germline CDR1 and CDR2 sequences are SQVTM and ANQGSEA.

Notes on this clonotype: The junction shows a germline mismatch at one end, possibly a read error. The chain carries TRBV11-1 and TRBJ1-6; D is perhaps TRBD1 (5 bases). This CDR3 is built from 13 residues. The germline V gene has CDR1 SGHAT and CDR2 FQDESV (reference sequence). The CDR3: CASNRTPVSALHF. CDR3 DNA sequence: TGTGCCAGCAACCGGACACCTGTTTCAGCCCTCCACTTT.

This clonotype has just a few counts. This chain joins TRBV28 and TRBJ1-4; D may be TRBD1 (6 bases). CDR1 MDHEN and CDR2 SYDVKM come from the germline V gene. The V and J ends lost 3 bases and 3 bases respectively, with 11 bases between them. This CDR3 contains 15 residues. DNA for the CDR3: TGTGCCAGCAGTTTCCAGGGGTTTGCTAATGAAAAACTGTTTTTT. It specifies CASSFQGFANEKLFF.

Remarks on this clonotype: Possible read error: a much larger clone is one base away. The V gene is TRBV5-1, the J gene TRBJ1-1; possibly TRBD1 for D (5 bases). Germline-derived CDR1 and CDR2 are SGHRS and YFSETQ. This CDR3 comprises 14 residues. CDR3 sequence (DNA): TGCGCCAGCAGCGAAGCTGGGGGGTCATCTGAAGCTTTATTT. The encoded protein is CASSEAGGSSEALF.

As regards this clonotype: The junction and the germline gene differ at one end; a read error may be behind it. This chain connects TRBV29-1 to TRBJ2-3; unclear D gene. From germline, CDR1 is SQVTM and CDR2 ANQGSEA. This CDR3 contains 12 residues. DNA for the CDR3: TGCAGCGTTTCCGTCAACACAGATATGCAGTATTTT. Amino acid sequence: CSVSVNTDMQYF.

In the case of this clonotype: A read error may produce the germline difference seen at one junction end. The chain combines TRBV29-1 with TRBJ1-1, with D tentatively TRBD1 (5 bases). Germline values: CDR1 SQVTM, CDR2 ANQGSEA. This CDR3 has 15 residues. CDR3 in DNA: TGCAGCGCTTCCCCGGGTTGGACAATGAAGACTGAAGATTTCTTT. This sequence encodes CSASPGWTMKTEDFF.

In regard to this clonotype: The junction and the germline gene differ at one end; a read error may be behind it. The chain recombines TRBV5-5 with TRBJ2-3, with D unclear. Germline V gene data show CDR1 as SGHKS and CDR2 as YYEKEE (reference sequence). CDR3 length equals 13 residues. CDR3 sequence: CASSLGHGDTQYF. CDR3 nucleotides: TGTGCTAGCAGCTTAGGCCACGGAGATACGCAGTATTTT.

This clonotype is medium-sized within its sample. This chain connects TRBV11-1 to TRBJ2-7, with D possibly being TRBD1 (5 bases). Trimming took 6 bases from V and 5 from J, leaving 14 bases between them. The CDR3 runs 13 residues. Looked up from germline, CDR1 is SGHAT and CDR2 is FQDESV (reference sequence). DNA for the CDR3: TGTGCCAGCAGGGAAGACAGTGGGGACGAGCAGTACTTC. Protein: CASREDSGDEQYF.

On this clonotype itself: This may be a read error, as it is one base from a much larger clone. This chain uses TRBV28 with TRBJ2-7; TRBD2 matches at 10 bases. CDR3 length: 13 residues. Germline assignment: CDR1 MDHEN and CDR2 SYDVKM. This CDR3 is CAISRTSGYEQYF. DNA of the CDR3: TGTGCCATCAGTAGGACTAGCGGCTACGAGCAGTACTTC.

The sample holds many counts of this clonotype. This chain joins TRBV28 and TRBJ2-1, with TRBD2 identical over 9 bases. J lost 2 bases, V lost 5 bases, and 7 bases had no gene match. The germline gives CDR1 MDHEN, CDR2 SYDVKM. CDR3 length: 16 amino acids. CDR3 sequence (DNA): TGTGCCAGCAGTGTCTCTCCTAGCGGGACCTACAATGAGCAGTTCTTC. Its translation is CASSVSPSGTYNEQFF.

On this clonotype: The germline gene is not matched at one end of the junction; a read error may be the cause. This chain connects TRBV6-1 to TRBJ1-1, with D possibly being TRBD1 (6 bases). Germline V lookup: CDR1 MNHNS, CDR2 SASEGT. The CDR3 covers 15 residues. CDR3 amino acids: CASYVGARAIGVPFF. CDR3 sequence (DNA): TGTGCCAGCTATGTGGGGGCGCGTGCGATTGGCGTACCTTTCTTC.

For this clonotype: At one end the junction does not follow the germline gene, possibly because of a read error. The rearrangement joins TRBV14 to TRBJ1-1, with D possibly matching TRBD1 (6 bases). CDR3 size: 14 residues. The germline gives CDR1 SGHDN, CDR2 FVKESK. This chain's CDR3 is CASSPADRLDAAFF. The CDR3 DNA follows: TGTGCAAGCAGCCCTGCTGACAGGTTGGATGCGGCTTTCTTT.

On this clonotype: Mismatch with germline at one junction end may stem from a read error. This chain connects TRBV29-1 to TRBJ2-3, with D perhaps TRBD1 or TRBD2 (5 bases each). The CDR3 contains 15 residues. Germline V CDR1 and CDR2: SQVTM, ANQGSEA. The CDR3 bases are TGCAGCACCCGGCCGCGTGAGAGGGGCACAGGTACGCAGTATTTT. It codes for CSTRPRERGTGTQYF.